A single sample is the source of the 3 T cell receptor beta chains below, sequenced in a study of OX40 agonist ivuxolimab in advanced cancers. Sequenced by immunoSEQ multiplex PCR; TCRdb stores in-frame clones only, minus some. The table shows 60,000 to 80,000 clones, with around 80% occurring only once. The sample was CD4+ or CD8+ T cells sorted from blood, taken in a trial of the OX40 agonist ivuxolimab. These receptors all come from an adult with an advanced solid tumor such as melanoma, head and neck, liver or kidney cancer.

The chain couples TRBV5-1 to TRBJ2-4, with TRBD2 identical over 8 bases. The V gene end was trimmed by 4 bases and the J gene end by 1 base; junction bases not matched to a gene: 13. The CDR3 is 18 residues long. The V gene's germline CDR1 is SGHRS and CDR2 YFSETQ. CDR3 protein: CASSQSGGGGFAKNIQYF. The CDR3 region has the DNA TGCGCCAGCAGCCAGAGCGGGGGCGGAGGGTTTGCCAAAAACATTCAGTACTTC.

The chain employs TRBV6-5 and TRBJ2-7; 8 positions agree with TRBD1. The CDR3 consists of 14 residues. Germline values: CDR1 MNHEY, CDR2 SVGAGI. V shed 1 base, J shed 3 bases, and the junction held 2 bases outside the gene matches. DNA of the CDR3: TGTGCCAGCAGTTACTTAACAGGGGGCTACGAGCAGTACTTC. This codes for CASSYLTGGYEQYF.

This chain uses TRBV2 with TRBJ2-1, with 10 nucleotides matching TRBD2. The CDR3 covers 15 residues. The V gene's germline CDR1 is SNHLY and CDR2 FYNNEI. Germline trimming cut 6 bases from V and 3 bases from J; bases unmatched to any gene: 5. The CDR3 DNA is TGTGCCAGCAGGGATAGCGGGGGGATCTACAATGAGCAGTTCTTC. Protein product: CASRDSGGIYNEQFF.